Sequencing of this TCR beta chain was carried out in a study of shared clonotypes between healthy human individuals. This CDR3 is built from 14 residues. V lost 5 bases and J lost 5; bases outside the gene matches: 7. In germline, CDR1 is MNHEY, CDR2 SMNVEV (reference sequence). Sequenced by immunoSEQ multiplex PCR; TCRdb stores in-frame clones only, minus some. The sample records 2 million or so clones, approximately 94% being singletons. CD45RO-negative CD8 cells positively selected for CCR7 made up the naive population, which excluded terminally differentiated effector memory CD45RA+ cells. Sequenced input: naive CD8+ T cells sorted from blood. V usage is TRBV27 and J usage is TRBJ2-3, with 7 nucleotides matching TRBD1. The clonotype originates from a man between 18 and 35 years old in good health. CDR3 sequence reads: CASSITGVLDTQYF. The CDR3 nucleotides are TGTGCCAGCAGTATAACAGGGGTTTTAGATACGCAGTATTTT.